Sequencing of this T cell receptor (beta chain) was carried out in a study of T cells after somatic rescue of genetic block. Germline assignment: CDR1 MNHNS and CDR2 SASEGT. The CDR3 length is 14 residues. V was clipped by 3 bases and J by 4 bases, with 10 bases between them. Using immunoSEQ multiplex PCR, the repertoire was profiled, and TCRdb retains in-frame clones only, with some absent. The table has more than 9,500 clones, about 76% seen once. The gene calls are TRBV6-1 and TRBJ1-3, with a weak D call TRBD1 (5 bases). The sequence was collected from a boy aged 5-17 years. Source material: peripheral blood mononuclear cells (PBMCs). The CDR3 here is CASSDRVAGNTIYF. Here the CDR3 DNA reads TGTGCCAGCAGTGACAGGGTAGCGGGAAACACCATATATTTT.